This record looks at one T cell receptor (beta chain) sequence and its context. Its antigen remains unknown. The V end was cut by 3 bases, the J end by 4 bases, with 13 bases between. Germline V gene data show CDR1 as LGHDT and CDR2 as YNNKEL (reference sequence). The CDR3 spans 15 residues. This entry belongs to a study of T cell responses to AZD1222 COVID-19 vaccine. Study-level points and caveats: CD4 TCRs associated with vaccination spanned spike, dominating at 160-218 and 743-854. Close to half of spike-specific TCRs reportedly recognize unmutated variant regions.

Using immunoSEQ multiplex PCR, the repertoire was profiled, and TCRdb retains in-frame clones only, with some absent. The sample records tens of thousands of clones, over 80% being singletons. The sample in question was peripheral blood, obtained on day 0 of AZD1222 vaccination. The chain uses TRBV3-1 (or the pseudogene TRBV3-2) and TRBJ2-1; weak D call: TRBD2 (5 bases). The clonotype originates from an adult in good health. The CDR3 sequence is CASSHSGLEYNEQFF. In DNA, the CDR3 is TGTGCCAGCAGCCACAGCGGACTCGAGTACAATGAGCAGTTCTTC.